A single sample gave rise to the 20 T cell receptor beta chains below, sequenced in a study of EBV T-cell therapy then PD-1 blockade in nasopharyngeal carcinoma. Some clones are missing from TCRdb's copy, which holds only in-frame ones; the method was immunoSEQ multiplex PCR. In the table there are about 20,000 clones, about 86% of which are singletons. Time point specified: 266 days after commencement of treatment, after nivolumab therapy. Treatment denoted: AdE1-LMPpoly-expanded autologous EBV-specific T-cell therapy followed by anti-PD-1 nivolumab. The antigens of these receptors remain unknown. The sample consisted of CD8+ T cells from blood, taken at roughly day 250 from a patient whose treatment included autologous EBV-specific T cells and nivolumab. These receptors originate from a man aged 40-49 years with nasopharyngeal carcinoma.

The V gene is TRBV2, the J gene TRBJ2-5, with D tentatively TRBD1 or TRBD2 (5 bases each). The germline V gene encodes CDR1 SNHLY and CDR2 FYNNEI. The CDR3 length is 16 residues. V shed 2 bases and J shed 4 bases, with 17 bases lying between them. In DNA form, the CDR3 reads TGTGCCAGCAGTGAACGCGGGTGGGGGTTTGGAGAGACCCAGTACTTC. Translated: CASSERGWGFGETQYF.

The chain is built from TRBV5-5 and TRBJ2-7; a weak D match, TRBD1 (5 bases). Deletions cut 3 bases from V and 2 bases from J, with 15 bases between. The CDR3 extends over 15 amino acids. Germline-derived CDR1 and CDR2 are SGHKS and YYEKEE (reference sequence). CDR3 nucleotides: TGTGCCAGCAGCTCGAGCGCAGGGATAACCTACGAGCAGTACTTC. Translation: CASSSSAGITYEQYF.

This clone has just one count. The V gene is TRBV7-9, the J gene TRBJ2-2; D might be TRBD1 (5 bases). Trimming took 0 bases from V and 3 from J, leaving 11 bases between them. CDR3 length equals 16 residues. CDR1 is SEHNR and CDR2 is FQNEAQ in the germline V gene (reference sequence). The CDR3 region has the DNA TGTGCCAGCAGCTTAGCGAAATCAGGGTACACCGGGGAGCTGTTTTTT. Protein sequence: CASSLAKSGYTGELFF.

By sample share, this clone is medium-sized (0.01 to 0.1%). The chain joins TRBV5-6 to TRBJ1-4; the match to TRBD1 covers 7 bases. J was trimmed by 0 bases and V by 2 bases; bases with no gene match: 4. The CDR3 spans 16 residues. From germline, CDR1 is SGHDT and CDR2 YYEEEE. CDR3 region: CASSFGQVATNEKLFF. The CDR3 bases are TGTGCCAGCAGCTTCGGACAGGTGGCAACTAATGAAAAACTGTTTTTT. The whole variable domain, filled in from reference TRBV5-6 and TRBJ1-4, reads DAGVTQSPTHLIKTRGQQVTLRCSPKSGHDTVSWYQQALGQGPQFIFQYYEEEERQRGNFPDRFSGHQFPNYSSELNVNALLLGDSALYLCASSFGQVATNEKLFFGSGTQLSVL.

This sequence joins TRBV28 and TRBJ2-6; 8 nucleotides align to TRBD1. This CDR3 contains 15 residues. The V segment lost 6 bases and the J segment 4 bases; nucleotides outside the gene matches: 5. The germline gives CDR1 MDHEN, CDR2 SYDVKM. The CDR3 loop is CASRTQGAGANVLTF. The CDR3 region has the DNA TGTGCCAGCAGGACCCAGGGGGCCGGGGCCAACGTCCTGACTTTC.

V and J are TRBV3-1 (or the pseudogene TRBV3-2) and TRBJ1-5, with a weak D call TRBD1 (5 bases). Looked up from germline, CDR1 is LGHDT and CDR2 is YNNKEL (reference sequence). The CDR3 loop spans 14 amino acids. V was cut by 10 bases and J by 3 bases, with 16 bases left in between. The CDR3 DNA sequence: TGTGCCAACGGAACAGGAGTGAACAATCAGCCCCAGCATTTT. This encodes CANGTGVNNQPQHF.

The chain employs TRBV4-3 and TRBJ2-3; the match to TRBD2 covers 13 bases. CDR3 length equals 19 residues. CDR1 LGHNA and CDR2 YSLEER come from the germline V gene. V was clipped by 1 base and J by 0 bases; unmatched bases: 7. The DNA for the CDR3 is TGCGCCAGCAGCCAAGGACTAGCGGGGGGAGGTACTAGCACAGATACGCAGTATTTT. Amino acids: CASSQGLAGGGTSTDTQYF.

The chain links TRBV4-1 to TRBJ1-3, with D unclear. Germline V gene sequence: CDR1 MGHRA, CDR2 YSYEKL. Trimming cost V 2 bases and J 0 bases, with 8 bases left between them. The CDR3 sequence is 15 residues long. The CDR3, as DNA: TGCGCCAGCAGCCAACTACAGAGCTCTGGAAACACCATATATTTT. It codes for CASSQLQSSGNTIYF.

This chain connects TRBV4-3 to TRBJ1-2, with unresolved D. The V end was cut by 0 bases, the J end by 8 bases, with 4 bases between. CDR1 is LGHNA, CDR2 YSLEER, per germline. This CDR3 comprises 11 residues. The CDR3 sequence is CASSQDGGYTF. The CDR3 nucleotides read TGCGCCAGCAGCCAAGACGGGGGCTACACCTTC.

The rearrangement uses TRBV27 and TRBJ1-5, with D unclear. The CDR3 spans 12 residues. Germline V gene sequence: CDR1 MNHEY, CDR2 SMNVEV (reference sequence). The V gene lost 8 bases and the J gene lost 6 bases, with 11 bases spanning the gap. The CDR3 reads CASWVVGQPQHF. The CDR3 DNA reads as TGTGCCAGCTGGGTGGTTGGTCAGCCCCAGCATTTT.

The V call is TRBV2, the J call TRBJ2-5; no reliable D call. This CDR3 is built from 11 residues. The V gene's germline CDR1 is SNHLY and CDR2 FYNNEI. The germline V and J ends were trimmed by 6 bases and 5 bases, with 7 bases remaining between them. CDR3 DNA: TGTGCCAGCAGACACGGGGAGACCCAGTACTTC. Translation: CASRHGETQYF.

The rearrangement joins TRBV6-5 to TRBJ2-1; TRBD1 agrees at 10 bases. The CDR3 spans 14 residues. Trimming removed 7 bases from V and 8 bases from J; junction bases left unmatched: 8. Germline loops: CDR1 MNHEY, CDR2 SVGAGI. CDR3 protein: CASTAGTGVYEQFF. CDR3 DNA sequence: TGTGCCAGCACCGCCGGGACAGGGGTTTATGAGCAGTTCTTC.

CDR3 region: CASSDQAGAGNSPLHF. CDR3 DNA sequence: TGTGCCAGCAGTGACCAGGCCGGGGCCGGGAATTCACCCCTCCACTTT. The genes are TRBV6-1 and TRBJ1-6; a possible D gene is TRBD1 (5 bases). The CDR3 length is 16 residues. V lost 3 bases, J lost 7 bases, and 16 bases lay in between. Germline loops: CDR1 MNHNS, CDR2 SASEGT.

CDR3 nucleotides: TGTGCCAGCAGCTTAGGCAGCTCGCAATTTCAAGGGCAGTTCTTC. The encoded protein is CASSLGSSQFQGQFF. The chain is built from TRBV7-9 and TRBJ2-1, with D uncertain. Germline values: CDR1 SEHNR, CDR2 FQNEAQ (reference sequence). Trimming left V 1 base short and J 12 bases short, with 19 bases between. CDR3 size: 15 residues.

The rearrangement joins TRBV15 to TRBJ2-5; 10 bases align to TRBD2. The CDR3 has 14 amino acids. Germline V gene lookup returns CDR1 LNHNV and CDR2 YYDKDF (reference sequence). V lost 6 bases to trimming and J lost 4 bases; unmatched junction nucleotides: 5. The DNA of the CDR3 is TGTGCCACCAGGAATAGCGGGGGGCGAGAGACCCAGTACTTC. Translation: CATRNSGGRETQYF.

The chain links TRBV5-1 to TRBJ1-1, with 7 bases that match TRBD1. Germline V gene sequence: CDR1 SGHRS, CDR2 YFSETQ. Trimming at V came to 3 bases and at J to 3 bases, leaving 5 bases not matched to a gene. This CDR3 is 14 amino acids long. The CDR3 coding sequence is TGCGCCAGCAGCTCCGGCCAGGGGGACACTGAAGCTTTCTTT. Translation gives CASSSGQGDTEAFF.

The V gene is TRBV6-5, the J gene TRBJ1-1; 7 positions agree with TRBD1. Unmatched junction bases numbered 4, after V lost 5 bases and J lost 1 base. CDR3 size: 14 residues. Germline loops: CDR1 MNHEY, CDR2 SVGAGI. The CDR3 bases are TGTGCCAGCAGTCCCGGACAGGAGAACACTGAAGCTTTCTTT. Translation gives CASSPGQENTEAFF.

The V gene is TRBV6-1, the J gene TRBJ2-7; TRBD1 is a possible D gene (6 bases). This CDR3 is 14 amino acids long. Germline V gene data show CDR1 as MNHNS and CDR2 as SASEGT. The ends were cut back, 0 bases at V and 5 bases at J, with 11 bases in the middle. The CDR3 loop reads CASSEAQGPHEQYF. CDR3 nucleotides: TGTGCCAGCAGTGAAGCCCAGGGGCCCCACGAGCAGTACTTC.

The chain uses TRBV5-6 and TRBJ1-4, with a tentative D call TRBD1 (6 bases). Germline CDR1 SGHDT, CDR2 YYEEEE. Trimming took off 4 bases at V and 0 bases at J, with 10 bases between the two ends. The CDR3 runs to 15 residues. The chain's CDR3 is CASSGKGATNEKLFF. The CDR3 bases are TGTGCCAGCAGCGGGAAGGGGGCAACTAATGAAAAACTGTTTTTT.

V is TRBV11-1 and J is TRBJ2-7, with 8 positions matching TRBD2. V shed 1 base, J shed 6 bases, and the junction held 8 bases outside the gene matches. The CDR3 extends over 15 amino acids. The germline CDR1 and CDR2 sequences are SGHAT and FQDESV (reference sequence). CDR3 in amino acids: CASSLGGGPTGEQYF. In DNA form, the CDR3 reads TGTGCCAGCAGCTTAGGCGGGGGGCCCACAGGCGAGCAGTACTTC.